One and the same sample provided the 10 T cell receptor beta chains below, sequenced in a study of cytomegalovirus exposure and HLA in healthy donors (dated by TCRdb to between 2016 and 2019). Libraries were prepared through the immunoSEQ multiplex PCR assay. For the multiplex PCR, a mixture combining 60 forward primers for TCR Vbeta segments and 13 reverse primers for TCR Jbeta segments was used. TCRdb's version of the immuneACCESS table is confined to in-frame rearrangements and falls short of the full clone set. An unresolved V gene accounts for under half of the shortfall where checked; the remainder is of unknown origin. This sample is represented by roughly 200,000 clones; almost 70% of them were singletons. The top ten clones comprise 2.6% of the sample. Sequenced: PBMCs. These receptors were collected from a man in his forties or fifties in good health and CMV-seropositive.

The chain has TRBV9 and TRBJ2-7, with 8 positions matching TRBD1. Germline lookup yields CDR1 SGDLS and CDR2 YYNGEE. CDR3 length equals 15 residues. The J segment lost 0 bases and the V segment lost 4 bases, leaving 6 bases of the junction unmatched. The CDR3 here is CASSYGQGSSYEQYF. The CDR3 region has the DNA TGTGCCAGCAGCTATGGACAGGGAAGCTCCTACGAGCAGTACTTC.

Worth noting for this clone: Other DNA sequences in the sample encode the same CDR3. CDR3 nucleotide sequence: TGTGCCAGCAGCCAGACCGGGACAGGAAACACCATATATTTT. Protein sequence: CASSQTGTGNTIYF. This rearrangement joins TRBV4-2 to TRBJ1-3, with a tentative D call TRBD1 (6 bases). Germline V gives CDR1 LGHNA, CDR2 YNFKEQ. Trimming left V 3 bases short and J 4 bases short, with 10 bases between. CDR3 length equals 14 residues.

The rearrangement links TRBV27 to TRBJ1-4; TRBD1 matches at 11 bases. Germline V gene data show CDR1 as MNHEY and CDR2 as SMNVEV (reference sequence). The CDR3 contains 19 residues. V was pared by 3 bases and J by 1 base, with 10 bases of the junction left unmatched. DNA for the CDR3: TGTGCCAGCAGTTTTTCGGACAGGGGGCGAGGGATAACTAATGAAAAACTGTTTTTT. As protein: CASSFSDRGRGITNEKLFF.

This clone was detected only a few times. This rearrangement joins TRBV5-1 to TRBJ2-5; TRBD1 agrees at 7 bases. The J call could be wrong; TRBJ2-7 is a better fit for the DNA end. This CDR3 region has 14 residues. CDR1 SGHRS and CDR2 YFSETQ come from the germline V gene. The CDR3 loop reads CASSLGQGIYEQYF. CDR3 in DNA: TGCGCCAGCAGCTTGGGACAGGGCATCTACGAGCAGTACTTC.

V usage is TRBV18 and J usage is TRBJ2-7; D perhaps matches TRBD2 (6 bases). Germline CDR1 and CDR2: KGHSH and LQKENI. With 6 bases removed from V and 1 base from J, the gap between germline ends came to 13 bases. This CDR3 is built from 14 residues. The chain's CDR3 is CASSAGRRSYEQYF. CDR3 DNA: TGTGCCAGCTCGGCGGGAAGGAGATCCTACGAGCAGTACTTC.

The chain uses TRBV6-4 and TRBJ2-1, with 7 bases identical to TRBD2. This CDR3 is built from 14 residues. V lost 3 bases and J lost 6; bases outside the gene matches: 5. Germline CDR1 MRHNA, CDR2 SNTAGT. CDR3 nucleotides: TGTGCCAGCAGTGATTACGGGGGGAGCAATGAGCAGTTCTTC. As protein: CASSDYGGSNEQFF.

V and J are TRBV5-1 and TRBJ2-2; 7 bases align to TRBD1. The V gene's germline CDR1 is SGHRS and CDR2 YFSETQ. V gave up 2 bases and J gave up 3 bases; unmatched junction bases: 13. There are 18 residues in the CDR3. The CDR3 reads CASSFARTDREYTGELFF. The CDR3 DNA reads as TGCGCCAGCAGCTTCGCTCGTACCGACAGGGAGTACACCGGGGAGCTGTTTTTT.

This sequence joins TRBV29-1 and TRBJ2-3; 7 bases line up with TRBD1. J was trimmed by 0 bases and V by 8 bases; bases with no gene match: 8. The length of the CDR3 is 14 residues. Germline CDR1 is SQVTM and CDR2 is ANQGSEA. CDR3 DNA: TGCAGCTTCTGGGACAGTACTAGCACAGATACGCAGTATTTT. Translating it yields CSFWDSTSTDTQYF.

This CDR3 reads CASSPGAGGSYEQYF. CDR3 nucleotides: TGTGCCAGCAGCCCTGGGGCGGGGGGGTCCTACGAGCAGTACTTC. This rearrangement joins TRBV7-3 to TRBJ2-7; 9 bases are a match to TRBD2. The CDR3 has 15 amino acids. J lost 1 base, V lost 5 bases, and 6 bases had no gene match. CDR1 is SGHTA and CDR2 is FQGTGA in the germline V gene.

The chain has TRBV7-2 and TRBJ1-1, with D tentatively TRBD1 (6 bases). V lost 4 bases and J lost 5, with 11 bases in between. The V gene's germline CDR1 is SGHTA and CDR2 FQGNSA. The CDR3 length is 13 residues. The DNA of the CDR3 is TGTGCCAGCAGCTCCCAAGGACAGACTGAAGCTTTCTTT. Protein: CASSSQGQTEAFF.